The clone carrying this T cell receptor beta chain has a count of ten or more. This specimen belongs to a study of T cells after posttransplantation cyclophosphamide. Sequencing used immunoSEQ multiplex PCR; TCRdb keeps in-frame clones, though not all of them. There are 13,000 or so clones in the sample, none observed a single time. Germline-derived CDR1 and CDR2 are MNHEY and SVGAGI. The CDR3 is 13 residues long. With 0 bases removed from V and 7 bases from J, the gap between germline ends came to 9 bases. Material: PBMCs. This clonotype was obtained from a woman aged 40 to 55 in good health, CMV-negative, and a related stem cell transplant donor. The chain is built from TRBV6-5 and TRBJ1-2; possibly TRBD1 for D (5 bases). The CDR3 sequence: CASSYSPGSGYTF. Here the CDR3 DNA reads TGTGCCAGCAGTTACTCTCCAGGGTCTGGCTACACCTTC.